Listed here are 13 T cell receptor beta chains from one sample, sequenced in a study of T cells in Graves' hyperthyroidism and ophthalmopathy. The source material, RNA transcripts, was used to amplify TCR beta CDR3 regions. TCR CDR3 underwent first-round RT-PCR with the HTBI primer set. TCRdb independently ran MiXCR on the multiplex PCR reads; one entry per CDR3 protein. Of 600,000 to 650,000 distinct CDR3 sequences in the sample, around 20% are singletons; the top ten hold about 35%. Material for sequencing was blood. The receptors shown here come from a young man with Graves' ophthalmopathy.

The table lists this clonotype with many counts. This chain uses TRBV2 with TRBJ1-2; D gene uncertain. With 3 bases removed from V and 5 bases from J, the gap between germline ends came to 10 bases. Germline V gene data show CDR1 as SNHLY and CDR2 as FYNNEI. The CDR3 totals 13 residues. This CDR3 is CASSDQRVYGYTF. CDR3 nucleotide sequence: TGTGCCAGCAGTGACCAGCGCGTGTATGGCTACACCTTC.

The V and J genes are TRBV15 and TRBJ1-1; tentative D call: TRBD1 (5 bases). Trimming took 2 bases from V and 6 from J, leaving 7 bases between them. The CDR3 runs to 12 residues. CDR1 is LNHNV, CDR2 YYDKDF, per germline (reference sequence). The CDR3 sequence: CATSRKGSEAFF. CDR3 in DNA: TGTGCCACCAGCAGAAAGGGGTCTGAAGCTTTCTTT.

This rearrangement joins TRBV12-3 or TRBV12-4 to TRBJ2-5; TRBD2 agrees at 8 bases. CDR3 length: 14 residues. J lost 4 bases, V lost 10 bases, and 11 bases had no gene match. The CDR3 nucleotides read TGTGCCACCGCGTCTGGCGGGAGGCCAGAGACCCAGTACTTC. This gives the protein CATASGGRPETQYF.

This clonotype occurred many times. The J gene is TRBJ1-5, the V gene TRBV30; 7 bases match TRBD1. With 0 bases clipped from V and 5 bases from J, the junction kept 4 bases outside the gene matches. The germline V gene has CDR1 GTSNPN and CDR2 SVGIG (reference sequence). The CDR3 extends over 14 amino acids. The CDR3 region is CAWSVLDRDQPQHF. CDR3 coding DNA: TGTGCCTGGAGTGTACTCGACAGGGATCAGCCCCAGCATTTT.

The chain couples TRBV19 to TRBJ1-5; D is undetermined. Germline lookup yields CDR1 LNHDA and CDR2 SQIVND (reference sequence). This CDR3 comprises 15 residues. V was trimmed by 3 bases and J by 1 base, leaving 10 bases between them. The CDR3 is CASSMGSGSNQPQHF. The DNA of the CDR3 is TGTGCCAGTAGTATGGGTTCTGGAAGCAATCAGCCCCAGCATTTT. The full variable domain, in which reference TRBV19 and TRBJ1-5 provide the parts outside the CDR3, is DGGITQSPKYLFRKEGQNVTLSCEQNLNHDAMYWYRQDPGQGLRLIYYSQIVNDFQKGDIAEGYSVSREKKESFPLTVTSAQKNPTAFYLCASSMGSGSNQPQHFGDGTRLSIL.

The chain carries TRBV11-2 and TRBJ2-1; 8 bases fit TRBD1. The CDR3 length is 16 residues. Germline loops: CDR1 SGHAT, CDR2 FQNNGV. The ends lost 8 bases at V and 2 bases at J; junction bases unmatched: 11. In nucleotides, the CDR3 is TGTGCCAGCGAGCCTTGGACAGGGAAGGCCTACAATGAGCAGTTCTTC. Its protein is CASEPWTGKAYNEQFF.

Details on this clonotype: The junction and the germline gene differ at one end; a read error may be behind it. The rearrangement joins TRBV28 to TRBJ2-5; D may be TRBD2 (6 bases). CDR1 and CDR2 (germline): MDHEN, SYDVKM. The CDR3 has 15 amino acids. Here the CDR3 reads CASSWAGLSKEIQYF. Written as DNA, the CDR3 is TGTGCCAGCAGTTGGGCGGGACTGTCAAAAGAGATCCAGTACTTC.

This sequence joins TRBV3-2 and TRBJ2-2; whether TRBD1, the table's D call, matches the DNA was not checked. TRBV3-2 constitutes a pseudogene. The CDR3 runs to 13 residues. As DNA, the CDR3 is TGTGCCAGTCCCCCAGGGTGGGCCGGGGAGCTGTTTTTT. Translation gives CASPPGWAGELFF.

This chain uses TRBV14 with TRBJ2-2; D possibly corresponds to TRBD2 (6 bases). The length of the CDR3 is 18 residues. Germline CDR1 reads SGHDN; CDR2 reads FVKESK. Trimming removed 1 base at V and 1 base at J, with 16 bases between. CDR3 DNA sequence: TGTGCCAGCAGCCAAGGGCCCGGGCTAGCGCGGAACACCGGGGAGCTGTTTTTT. The encoded protein is CASSQGPGLARNTGELFF.

This clonotype was counted only a few times. CDR3 in DNA: TGTGCCAGCAGTCCCAAGACAGGGGGGATGACCCAGTACTTC. Protein product: CASSPKTGGMTQYF. The chain recombines TRBV12-3 or TRBV12-4 with TRBJ2-5; 9 nucleotides match TRBD1. This CDR3 is built from 14 residues. The J segment lost 7 bases and the V segment lost 5 bases, leaving 8 bases of the junction unmatched.

This clonotype was counted ten times or more. The chain recombines TRBV30 with TRBJ1-1; D is uncertain. Trimming removed 4 bases at V and 0 bases at J, with 15 bases between. Germline V gives CDR1 GTSNPN, CDR2 SVGIG (reference sequence). This CDR3 spans 15 amino acids. The CDR3 reads CAWIVGSGVNTEAFF. CDR3 bases: TGTGCCTGGATTGTGGGGTCGGGAGTGAACACTGAAGCTTTCTTT.

The chain is built from TRBV6-1 and TRBJ2-7; D remains ambiguous. The CDR3 has 14 residues. Germline CDR1 is MNHNS and CDR2 is SASEGT. The CDR3 loop reads CAISGHEVTYEQYF. The CDR3 coding sequence is TGTGCTATTTCCGGGCACGAAGTAACCTACGAGCAGTACTTC.

The V call is TRBV11-2, the J call TRBJ2-7, with 10 bases lining up with TRBD2. CDR1 and CDR2 from the germline V gene are SGHAT and FQNNGV. The CDR3 contains 16 residues. The trim removed 4 bases at V and 4 bases at J, leaving 10 bases unmatched. CDR3 sequence (DNA): TGTGCCAGCAGCTCCATCCCTAGCGGGAGTGATTACGAGCAGTACTTC. Its protein product is CASSSIPSGSDYEQYF.